This T cell receptor (beta chain) was found in a study of CD8 T cells in ankylosing spondylitis. The CDR3 is 11 amino acids. The V and J ends lost 0 bases and 5 bases respectively, with 4 bases between them. The germline gives CDR1 DFQATT, CDR2 SNEGSKA (reference sequence). This clonotype was recorded a few times. Its antigen remains unknown. Study-wide points: CD8+ cells made up the disease-linked clones, which were relatively rare in peripheral blood. There was a TCR beta motif, made of several highly homologous variants, that appeared characteristic of ankylosing spondylitis blood.

TCRdb reprocessed the 5' RACE reads via MiXCR and lists one record per CDR3 protein. The table includes 110,000 to 150,000 distinct CDR3 sequences, 7% to 9% detected once. The receptor comes from a male donor with ankylosing spondylitis. The sequencing input was synovial fluid, either unsorted or a sorted T cell fraction (not recorded which). J is TRBJ2-5 and V is TRBV20-1; D is unclear. For the CDR3, the DNA is TGCAGTGCTAGAGATGCGGAGACCCAGTACTTC. Translated, it gives CSARDAETQYF.